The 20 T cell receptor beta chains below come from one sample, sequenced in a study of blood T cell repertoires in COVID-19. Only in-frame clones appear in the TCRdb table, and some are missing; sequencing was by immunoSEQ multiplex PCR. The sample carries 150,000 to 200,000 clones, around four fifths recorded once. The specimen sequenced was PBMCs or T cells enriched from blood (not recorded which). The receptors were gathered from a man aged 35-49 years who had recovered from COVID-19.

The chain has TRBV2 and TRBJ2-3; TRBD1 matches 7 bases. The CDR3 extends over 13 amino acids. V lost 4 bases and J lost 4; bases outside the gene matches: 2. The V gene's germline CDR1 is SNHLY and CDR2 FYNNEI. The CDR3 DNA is TGTGCCAGCAGTGTAGGGGGCGCAGATACGCAGTATTTT. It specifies CASSVGGADTQYF.

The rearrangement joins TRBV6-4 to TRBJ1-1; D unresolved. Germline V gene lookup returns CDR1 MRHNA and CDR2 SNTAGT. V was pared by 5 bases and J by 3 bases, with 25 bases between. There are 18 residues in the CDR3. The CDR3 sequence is CASSTRVVAHTGDTEAFF. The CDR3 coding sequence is TGTGCCAGCAGTACTAGGGTAGTCGCGCATACGGGTGACACTGAAGCTTTCTTT.

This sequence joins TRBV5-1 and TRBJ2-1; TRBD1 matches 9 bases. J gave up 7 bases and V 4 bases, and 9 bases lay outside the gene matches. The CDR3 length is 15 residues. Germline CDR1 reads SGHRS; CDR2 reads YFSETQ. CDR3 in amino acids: CASSQPGQGVNEQFF. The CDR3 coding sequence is TGCGCCAGCAGCCAGCCGGGACAGGGTGTGAATGAGCAGTTCTTC.

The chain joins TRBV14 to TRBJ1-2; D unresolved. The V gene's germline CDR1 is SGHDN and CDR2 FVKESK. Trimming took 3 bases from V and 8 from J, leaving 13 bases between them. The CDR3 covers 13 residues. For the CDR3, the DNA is TGTGCCAGCAGCCAGTCACTAATCCGCGGCTACACCTTC. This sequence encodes CASSQSLIRGYTF.

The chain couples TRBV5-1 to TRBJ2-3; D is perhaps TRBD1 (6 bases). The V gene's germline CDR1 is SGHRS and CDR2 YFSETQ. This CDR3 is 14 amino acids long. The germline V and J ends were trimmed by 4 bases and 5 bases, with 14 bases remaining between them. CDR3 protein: CASSLAQGLDTQYF. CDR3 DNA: TGCGCCAGCAGCCTAGCACAGGGTTTAGATACGCAGTATTTT.

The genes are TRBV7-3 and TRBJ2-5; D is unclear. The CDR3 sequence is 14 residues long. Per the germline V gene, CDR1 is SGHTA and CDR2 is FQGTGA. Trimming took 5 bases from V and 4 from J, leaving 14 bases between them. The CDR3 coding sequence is TGTGCCAGCAGCCCCGGATCTAGAGGAGAGACCCAGTACTTC. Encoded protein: CASSPGSRGETQYF.

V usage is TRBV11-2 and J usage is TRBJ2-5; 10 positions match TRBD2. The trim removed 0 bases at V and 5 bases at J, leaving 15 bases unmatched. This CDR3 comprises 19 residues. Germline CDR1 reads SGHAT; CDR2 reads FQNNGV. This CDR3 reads CASSLDIFTSGTYWETQYF. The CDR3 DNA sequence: TGTGCCAGCAGCTTAGATATATTCACTAGCGGGACCTACTGGGAGACCCAGTACTTC.

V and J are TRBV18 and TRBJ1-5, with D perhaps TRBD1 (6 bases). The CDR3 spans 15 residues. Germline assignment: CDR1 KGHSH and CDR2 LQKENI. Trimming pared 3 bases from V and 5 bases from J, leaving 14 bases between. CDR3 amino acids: CASSPRGGGDQPQHF. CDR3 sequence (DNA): TGTGCCAGCTCACCGCGGGGGGGCGGGGATCAGCCCCAGCATTTT. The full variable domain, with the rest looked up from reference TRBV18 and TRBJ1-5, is NAGVMQNPRHLVRRRGQEARLRCSPMKGHSHVYWYRQLPEEGLKFMVYLQKENIIDESGMPKERFSAEFPKEGPSILRIQQVVRGDSAAYFCASSPRGGGDQPQHFGDGTRLSIL.

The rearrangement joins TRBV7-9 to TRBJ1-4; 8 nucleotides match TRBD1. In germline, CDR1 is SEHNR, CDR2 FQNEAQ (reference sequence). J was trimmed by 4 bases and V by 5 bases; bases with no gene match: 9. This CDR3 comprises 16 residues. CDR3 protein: CASSPLDRGNNEKLFF. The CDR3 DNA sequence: TGTGCCAGCAGCCCACTTGACAGGGGTAATAATGAAAAACTGTTTTTT.

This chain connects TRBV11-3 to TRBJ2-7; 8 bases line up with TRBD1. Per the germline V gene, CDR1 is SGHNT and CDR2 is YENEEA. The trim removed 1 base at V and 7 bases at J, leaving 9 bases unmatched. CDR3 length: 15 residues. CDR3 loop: CASSLGPQGAGEQYF. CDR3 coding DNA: TGTGCCAGCAGCTTAGGGCCGCAGGGGGCGGGTGAGCAGTACTTC.

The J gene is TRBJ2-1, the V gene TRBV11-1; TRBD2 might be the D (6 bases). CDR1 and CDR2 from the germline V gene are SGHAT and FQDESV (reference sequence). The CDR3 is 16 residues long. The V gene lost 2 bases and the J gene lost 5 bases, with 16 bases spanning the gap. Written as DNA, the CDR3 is TGTGCCAGCAGCTTAAGGTCTGCGGGATCGAACAATGAGCAGTTCTTC. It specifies CASSLRSAGSNNEQFF.

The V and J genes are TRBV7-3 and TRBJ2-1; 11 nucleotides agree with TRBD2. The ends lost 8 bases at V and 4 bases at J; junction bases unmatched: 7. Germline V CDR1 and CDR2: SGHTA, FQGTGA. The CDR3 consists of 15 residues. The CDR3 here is CASATTSGGYNEQFF. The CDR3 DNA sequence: TGTGCCAGCGCAACAACTAGCGGGGGTTACAATGAGCAGTTCTTC.

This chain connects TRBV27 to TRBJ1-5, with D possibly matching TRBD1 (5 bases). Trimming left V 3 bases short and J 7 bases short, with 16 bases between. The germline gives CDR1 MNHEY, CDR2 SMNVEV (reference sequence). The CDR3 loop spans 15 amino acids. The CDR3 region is CASSLAGGGGQPQHF. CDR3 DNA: TGTGCCAGCAGTTTGGCGGGCGGGGGGGGACAGCCCCAGCATTTT.

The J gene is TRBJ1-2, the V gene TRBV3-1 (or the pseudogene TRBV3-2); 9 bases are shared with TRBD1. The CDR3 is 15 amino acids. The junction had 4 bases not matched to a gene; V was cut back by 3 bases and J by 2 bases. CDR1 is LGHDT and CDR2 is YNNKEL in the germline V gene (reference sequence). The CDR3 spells CASSHRQGGNYGYTF. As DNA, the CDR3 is TGTGCCAGCAGCCACCGACAGGGGGGGAACTATGGCTACACCTTC.

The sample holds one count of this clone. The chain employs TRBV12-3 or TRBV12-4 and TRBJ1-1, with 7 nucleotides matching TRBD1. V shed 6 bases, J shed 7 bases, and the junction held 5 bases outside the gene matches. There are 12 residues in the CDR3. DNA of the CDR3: TGTGCCAGCAGATCCCGGGACAGTGAAGCTTTCTTT. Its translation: CASRSRDSEAFF.

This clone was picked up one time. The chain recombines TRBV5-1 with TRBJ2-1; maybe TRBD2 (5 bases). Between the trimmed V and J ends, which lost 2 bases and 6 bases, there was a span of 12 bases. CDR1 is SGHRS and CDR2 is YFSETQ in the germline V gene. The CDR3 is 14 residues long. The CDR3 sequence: CASSFPAELNEQFF. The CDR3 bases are TGCGCCAGCAGCTTTCCAGCGGAGCTCAATGAGCAGTTCTTC.

CDR3 nucleotides: TGTGCCAGCAGCTCTCACAGGATCCGGTTCAAATTTGGTGACTATGGCTACACCTTC. Its protein product is CASSSHRIRFKFGDYGYTF. V gene TRBV11-2 combines with J gene TRBJ1-2; tentative D call: TRBD1 (5 bases). Trimming left V 4 bases short and J 3 bases short, with 27 bases between. Germline CDR1 reads SGHAT; CDR2 reads FQNNGV. This CDR3 has 19 amino acids.

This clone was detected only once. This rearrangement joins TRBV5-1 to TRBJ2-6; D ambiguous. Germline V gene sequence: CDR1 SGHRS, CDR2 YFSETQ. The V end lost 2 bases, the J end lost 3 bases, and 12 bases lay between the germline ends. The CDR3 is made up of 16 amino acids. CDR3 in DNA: TGCGCCAGCAGCTTAGGCCCCACTATTGGGGCCAACGTCCTGACTTTC. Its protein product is CASSLGPTIGANVLTF.

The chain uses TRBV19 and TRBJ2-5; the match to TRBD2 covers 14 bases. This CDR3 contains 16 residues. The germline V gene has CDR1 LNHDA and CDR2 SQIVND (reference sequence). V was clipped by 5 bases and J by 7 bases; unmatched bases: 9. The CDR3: CASSSPTSGRAGTQYF. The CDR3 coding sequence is TGTGCCAGTAGTTCACCGACTAGCGGGAGGGCGGGGACCCAGTACTTC.

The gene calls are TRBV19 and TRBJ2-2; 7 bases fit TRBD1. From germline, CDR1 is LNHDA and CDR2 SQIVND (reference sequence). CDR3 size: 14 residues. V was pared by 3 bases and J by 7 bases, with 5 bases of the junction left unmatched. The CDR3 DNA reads TGTGCCAGTAGTATTTACGACAGGGACGGGGAGCTGTTTTTT. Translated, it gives CASSIYDRDGELFF. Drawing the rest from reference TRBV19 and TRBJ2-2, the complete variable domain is DGGITQSPKYLFRKEGQNVTLSCEQNLNHDAMYWYRQDPGQGLRLIYYSQIVNDFQKGDIAEGYSVSREKKESFPLTVTSAQKNPTAFYLCASSIYDRDGELFFGEGSRLTVL.